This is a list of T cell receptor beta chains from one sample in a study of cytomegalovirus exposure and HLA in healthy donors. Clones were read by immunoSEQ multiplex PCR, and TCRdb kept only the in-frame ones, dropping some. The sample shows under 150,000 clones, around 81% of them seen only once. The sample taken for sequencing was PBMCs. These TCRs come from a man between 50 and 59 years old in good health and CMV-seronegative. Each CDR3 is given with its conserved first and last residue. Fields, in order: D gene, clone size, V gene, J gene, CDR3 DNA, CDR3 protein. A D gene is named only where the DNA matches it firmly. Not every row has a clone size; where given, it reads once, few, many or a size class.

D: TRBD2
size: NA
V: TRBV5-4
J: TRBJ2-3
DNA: TGTGCCAGCAGCTTGCGGGGGGGTAACACAGATACGCAGTATTTT
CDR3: CASSLRGGNTDTQYF

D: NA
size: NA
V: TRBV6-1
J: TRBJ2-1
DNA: TGTGCCAGCAGTGAAGCAGGACTAGGGAGGGGGAATGAGCAGTTCTTC
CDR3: CASSEAGLGRGNEQFF

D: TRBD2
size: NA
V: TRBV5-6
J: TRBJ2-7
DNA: TGTGCCAGCAGCTCCCGGGGGGCGGGGGGCACGTCCTACGAGCAGTACTTC
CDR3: CASSSRGAGGTSYEQYF

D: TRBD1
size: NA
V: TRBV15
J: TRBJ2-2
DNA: TGTGCCACCAGCAGAGATCCGACAGGGCGGAACACCGGGGAGCTGTTTTTT
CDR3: CATSRDPTGRNTGELFF

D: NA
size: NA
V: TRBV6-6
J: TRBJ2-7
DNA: TGTGCCAGCAGTTCCCGGGGTGACGAGCAGTACTTC
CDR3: CASSSRGDEQYF

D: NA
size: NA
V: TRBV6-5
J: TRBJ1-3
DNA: TGTGCCAGCCAGGCTCCCGGAAACACCATATATTTT
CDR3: CASQAPGNTIYF

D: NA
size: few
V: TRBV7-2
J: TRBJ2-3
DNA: TGTGCCAGCAGCCCAATGGGGGGGGCGGCAGATACGCAGTATTTT
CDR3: CASSPMGGAADTQYF

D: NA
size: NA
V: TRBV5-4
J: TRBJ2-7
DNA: TGTGCCAGCAGCTTGGCCCTTCGGGGTCGCGGCGAGCAGTACTTC
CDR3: CASSLALRGRGEQYF

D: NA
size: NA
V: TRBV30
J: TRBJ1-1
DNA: TGTGCCTGGAGTGTGAGTTCACGGCGGTCGAACACTGAAGCTTTCTTT
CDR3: CAWSVSSRRSNTEAFF

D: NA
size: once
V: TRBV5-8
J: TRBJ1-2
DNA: TGTGCCAGCAGCTTGGCCCGACAGACAGATGGCTACACCTTC
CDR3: CASSLARQTDGYTF

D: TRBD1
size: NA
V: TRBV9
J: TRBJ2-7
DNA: TGTGCCAGCAGCGCCCGGGGGACAGGGGGCCCAGCCGAGCAGTACTTC
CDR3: CASSARGTGGPAEQYF

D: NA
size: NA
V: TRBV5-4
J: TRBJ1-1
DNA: TGTGCCAGCAGCCAAGACGGGATGAACACTGAAGCTTTCTTT
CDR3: CASSQDGMNTEAFF

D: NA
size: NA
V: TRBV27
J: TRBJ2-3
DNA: TGTGCCAGCAGTCGTCTTTCGGGAGATACGCAGTATTTT
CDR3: CASSRLSGDTQYF

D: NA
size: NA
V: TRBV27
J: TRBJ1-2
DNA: TGTGCCAGCAGCCCGACGGCGGGGACCTCGTATGGCTACACCTTC
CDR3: CASSPTAGTSYGYTF

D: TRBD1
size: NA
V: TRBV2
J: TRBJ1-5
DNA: TGTGCCACCCGACAGGGGGAGGGCAATCAGCCCCAGCATTTT
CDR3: CATRQGEGNQPQHF

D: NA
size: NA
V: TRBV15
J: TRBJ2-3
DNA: TGTGCCACCAGCAGTGGCAGCGCAGATACGCAGTATTTT
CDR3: CATSSGSADTQYF

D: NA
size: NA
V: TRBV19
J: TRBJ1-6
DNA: TGTGCCAGTAGTATTTCGGCAGACTTACTTGGCAATTCACCCCTCCACTTT
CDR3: CASSISADLLGNSPLHF

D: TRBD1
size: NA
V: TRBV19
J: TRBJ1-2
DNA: TGTGCCAGTAGGATAGCAAACAGGGGCGTTGGCTACACCTTC
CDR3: CASRIANRGVGYTF

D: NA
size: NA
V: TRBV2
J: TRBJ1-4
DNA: TGTGCCAGCACCGAAGGTGGACAAGGGCATGAAAAACTGTTTTTT
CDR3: CASTEGGQGHEKLFF

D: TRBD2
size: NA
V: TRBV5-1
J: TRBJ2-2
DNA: TGCGCCAGCAGCTCCCCTCTAGCGGGAGGATCCACCGGGGAGCTGTTTTTT
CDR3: CASSSPLAGGSTGELFF

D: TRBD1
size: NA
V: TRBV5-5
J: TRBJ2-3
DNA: TGTGCCAGCAGCTACCCACAGGGGTTGGGGGCGAATACGCAGTATTTT
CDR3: CASSYPQGLGANTQYF

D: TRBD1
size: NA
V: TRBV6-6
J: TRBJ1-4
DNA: TGTGCCAGCAGTTACCGGGACAGGGGTGAAAAACTGTTTTTT
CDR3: CASSYRDRGEKLFF

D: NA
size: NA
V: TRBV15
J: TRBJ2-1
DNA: TGTGCCACCAGCAGAGATCACCTGACAGGACCACGTTACAATGAGCAGTTCTTC
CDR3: CATSRDHLTGPRYNEQFF

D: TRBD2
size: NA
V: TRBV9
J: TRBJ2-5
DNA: TGTGCCAGCAGCGTAGAGGCTAGCGGGAGAATGCAAGAGACCCAGTACTTC
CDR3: CASSVEASGRMQETQYF

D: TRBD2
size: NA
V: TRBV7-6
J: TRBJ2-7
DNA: TGTGCCAGCAGCCCCGGGGGACTAGCGTATAGCTCCTACGAGCAGTACTTC
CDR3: CASSPGGLAYSSYEQYF

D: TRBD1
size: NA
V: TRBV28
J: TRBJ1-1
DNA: TGTGCCAGCAGATACCGGGACAGGGGGGTGTTCGGTGAAGCTTTCTTT
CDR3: CASRYRDRGVFGEAFF

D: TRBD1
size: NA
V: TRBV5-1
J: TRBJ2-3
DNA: TGCGCCAGCAGCCTCCGGGACAGGGATGATACGCAGTATTTT
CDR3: CASSLRDRDDTQYF

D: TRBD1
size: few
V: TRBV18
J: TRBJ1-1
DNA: TGTGCCAGCTCACCGGGACAGGGGGCTAACCCCGGTCCGAACACTGAAGCTTTCTTT
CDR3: CASSPGQGANPGPNTEAFF

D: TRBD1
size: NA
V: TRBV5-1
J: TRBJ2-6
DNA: TGCGCCAGCAGCTTGATGACAGGGTCTGGGGCCAACGTCCTGACTTTC
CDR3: CASSLMTGSGANVLTF

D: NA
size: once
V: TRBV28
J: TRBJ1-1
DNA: TGTGCCAGCAACCTACCCCCTGGGAACACTGAAGCTTTCTTT
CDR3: CASNLPPGNTEAFF

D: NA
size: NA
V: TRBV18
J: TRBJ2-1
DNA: TGTGCCAGCTCACCACCGGGGCAGAGCTCCTACAATGAGCAGTTCTTC
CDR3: CASSPPGQSSYNEQFF

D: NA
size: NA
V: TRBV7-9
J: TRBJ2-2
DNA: TGTGCCAGCAGCCAACATTTTGGGCAGAACACCGGGGAGCTGTTTTTT
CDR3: CASSQHFGQNTGELFF

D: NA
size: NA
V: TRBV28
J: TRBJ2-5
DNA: TGTGCCAGCAGTTTGATCATCCCCGGGGTCACCCAAGAGACCCAGTACTTC
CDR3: CASSLIIPGVTQETQYF

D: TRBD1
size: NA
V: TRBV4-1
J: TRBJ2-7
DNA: TGCGCCAGCAGCCCGGGACAGTCGAGCTCCTACGAGCAGTACTTC
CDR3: CASSPGQSSSYEQYF

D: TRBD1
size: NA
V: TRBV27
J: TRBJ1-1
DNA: TGTGCCAGCAGGCCACAGGGGGTGCCTGAAGCTTTCTTT
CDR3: CASRPQGVPEAFF

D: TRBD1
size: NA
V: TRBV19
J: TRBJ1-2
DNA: TGTGCCAGTAGTGTCGGGACAGTCTCTAACTATGGCTACACCTTC
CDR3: CASSVGTVSNYGYTF

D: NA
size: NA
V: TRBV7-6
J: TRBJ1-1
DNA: TGTGCCAGCAGCTTAGTTGGCCAGGGAATAGGAATGAACACTGAAGCTTTCTTT
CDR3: CASSLVGQGIGMNTEAFF

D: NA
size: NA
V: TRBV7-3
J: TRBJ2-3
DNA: TGTGCCAGCAGCTCCTCGGGGGGCATCGGGTTTACGCAGTATTTT
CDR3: CASSSSGGIGFTQYF

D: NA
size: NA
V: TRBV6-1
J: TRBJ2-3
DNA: TGTGCCAGCAGGTCCCGCAGTAGCACAGATACGCAGTATTTT
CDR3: CASRSRSSTDTQYF

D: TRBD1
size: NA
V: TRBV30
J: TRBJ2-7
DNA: TGTGCCTGGAGTCCCGGGACAGGGGGGGGATACGAGCAGTACTTC
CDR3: CAWSPGTGGGYEQYF

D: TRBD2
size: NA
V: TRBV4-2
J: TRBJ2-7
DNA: TGTGCCAGCAGCCAAGGATTCGCTAGCGGAGTCTACGAGCAGTACTTC
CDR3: CASSQGFASGVYEQYF

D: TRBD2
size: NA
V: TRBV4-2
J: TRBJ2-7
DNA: TGTGCCAGCAGCCAAGGAAGACACGGGACTAGCGCCTCCTACGAGCAGTACTTC
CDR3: CASSQGRHGTSASYEQYF

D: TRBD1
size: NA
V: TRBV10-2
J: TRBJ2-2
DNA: TGCGCCAGCAGTCGGGACAGTCCCACGAACACCGGGGAGCTGTTTTTT
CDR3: CASSRDSPTNTGELFF

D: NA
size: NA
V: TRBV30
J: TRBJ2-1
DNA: TGTGCCTGGAGTGGGCTAGGGCTAGCGACCTACAATGAGCAGTTCTTC
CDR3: CAWSGLGLATYNEQFF

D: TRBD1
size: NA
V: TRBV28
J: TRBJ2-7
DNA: TGTGCCAGCAGCCGAAGGGACAGCCTATACGAGCAGTACTTC
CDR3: CASSRRDSLYEQYF